A selection of T cell receptor beta chains follows, all from one sample in a study of shared clonotypes between healthy human individuals. Sequencing was performed with immunoSEQ multiplex PCR; in TCRdb, only in-frame clones are kept and a portion is missing. Altogether some 1.4 million clones are present, roughly 96% being singletons, with the ten largest covering over 1%. The sample taken for sequencing was naive CD4+ T cells sorted from blood. These receptors all stem from a man aged 30 to 39 in good health. Both conserved end residues are part of each CDR3. D genes are given only for firm matches. A row's size may be missing; if present it is once, few, many or a size class.

J gene,clone size,D gene,V gene,CDR3 DNA,CDR3 protein
TRBJ2-1,once,TRBD1,TRBV12-5,TGTGCTAGTGGTTTGGTCCTCACAGGGGGTCGCTCCTACAATGAGCAGTTCTTC,CASGLVLTGGRSYNEQFF
TRBJ2-3,NA,NA,TRBV18,TGTGCCAGCTCACCGCCCGGTATGGGAGATACGCAGTATTTT,CASSPPGMGDTQYF
TRBJ1-4,once,NA,TRBV29-1,TGCAGCGTGAGGACAGCCAATAATGAAAAACTGTTTTTT,CSVRTANNEKLFF
TRBJ2-4,once,TRBD1,TRBV30,TGTGCCTGGAGTGTAGGGGGCGCAAAAAACATTCAGTACTTC,CAWSVGGAKNIQYF
TRBJ2-7,NA,NA,TRBV20-1,TGCAGTGCTAGTGCCTGGGAAGAGCAGTACTTC,CSASAWEEQYF
TRBJ2-7,NA,NA,TRBV27,TGTGCCAGCAGACAAGGATACGAGCAGTACTTC,CASRQGYEQYF
TRBJ2-5,once,TRBD2,TRBV7-2,TGTGCCAGCAGCTCGATCTCGGGACTAGCGGGCCAAGAGACCCAGTACTTC,CASSSISGLAGQETQYF
TRBJ1-1,NA,TRBD1,TRBV4-3,TGCGCCAGCAGCCGAAGGACAGGGGCTGACACTGAAGCTTTCTTT,CASSRRTGADTEAFF
TRBJ2-5,NA,NA,TRBV7-9,TGTGCCGGTCTAGCGTTACAAGAGACCCAGTACTTC,CAGLALQETQYF
TRBJ1-1,once,NA,TRBV9,TGTGCCAGCAGCGTGACAGGAGGGAACACTGAAGCTTTCTTT,CASSVTGGNTEAFF
TRBJ1-4,NA,TRBD1,TRBV5-5,TGTGCCAGCAGCCCTCGACAGGGAAATGAAAAACTGTTTTTT,CASSPRQGNEKLFF
TRBJ2-3,NA,NA,TRBV20-1,TGCAGTGCTACCCGTGGAGATACGCAGTATTTT,CSATRGDTQYF
TRBJ2-7,NA,NA,TRBV5-4,TGTGCCAGCAGCTTGGACCCGGCGGGCGAGCAGTACTTC,CASSLDPAGEQYF
TRBJ1-1,NA,TRBD1,TRBV9,TGTGCCAGCAGCGTAGGGGATGAGACAGGGGTAGGAATGATAACTGAAGCTTTCTTT,CASSVGDETGVGMITEAFF
TRBJ1-1,NA,TRBD1,TRBV5-4,TGTGCCAGCAGCCCGCCAGGGGGCGAAGCTTTCTTT,CASSPPGGEAFF
TRBJ2-3,NA,NA,TRBV5-1,TGCGCCACCAAGTTCGGAGGGAGCACAGATACGCAGTATTTT,CATKFGGSTDTQYF
TRBJ2-7,NA,TRBD1,TRBV7-2,TGTGCCAGCAGCAGACAGGGTTACGAGCAGTACTTC,CASSRQGYEQYF
TRBJ1-4,NA,NA,TRBV18,TGTGCCAGCTCGACGGGGAGCCCTAATGAAAAACTGTTTTTT,CASSTGSPNEKLFF
TRBJ1-3,NA,TRBD1,TRBV7-2,TGTGCCAGCAGCGTATTAAAACAGGGGTCCCTTGGCTCTGGAAACACCATATATTTT,CASSVLKQGSLGSGNTIYF
TRBJ2-1,once,TRBD2,TRBV29-1,TGCAGCGTTGTCAGCGGGAGAGCTGGTGAGCAGTTCTTC,CSVVSGRAGEQFF
TRBJ1-4,NA,TRBD1,TRBV5-4,TGTGCCAGCAGATATGACAGGGTCGGTGAAAAACTGTTTTTT,CASRYDRVGEKLFF
TRBJ2-7,once,TRBD2,TRBV27,TGTGCCAGCACCCCTCACGGGGGGGTTTACGAGCAGTACTTC,CASTPHGGVYEQYF
TRBJ2-3,NA,TRBD1,TRBV27,TGTGCCAGCGGGGACAGGGGGCGTTATCCAGATACGCAGTATTTT,CASGDRGRYPDTQYF
TRBJ2-6,NA,TRBD1,TRBV25-1,TGTGCCAGCAGGCCGGGACAGGGGGCCTCTGGGGCCAACGTCCTGACTTTC,CASRPGQGASGANVLTF
TRBJ2-7,NA,NA,TRBV7-8,TGTGCCAGCAGCTTAGACGCCTACTCCTACGAGCAGTACTTC,CASSLDAYSYEQYF
TRBJ1-1,NA,NA,TRBV6-4,TGTGCCAGCAGCTCCGAGGCAAACACTGAAGCTTTCTTT,CASSSEANTEAFF
TRBJ2-3,NA,TRBD2,TRBV27,TGTGCCAGCAGTCGGACTAGGATCACAGATACGCAGTATTTT,CASSRTRITDTQYF
TRBJ2-3,NA,TRBD2,TRBV30,TGTGCCTGGAATGTTGGTAGCGGGATGATTTCTGATACGCAGTATTTT,CAWNVGSGMISDTQYF
TRBJ2-1,NA,NA,TRBV5-4,TGTGCCAGCGGACTACCACCCCGCTCTGAGCAGTTCTTC,CASGLPPRSEQFF
TRBJ1-3,NA,NA,TRBV5-1,TGCGCCAGCAGCCTGGAATTTTGGTCTGGAAACACCATATATTTT,CASSLEFWSGNTIYF
TRBJ2-3,NA,TRBD2,TRBV5-1,TGCGCCAGCAGCCTACTAGCGGACACAGATACGCAGTATTTT,CASSLLADTDTQYF
TRBJ2-2,NA,TRBD2,TRBV7-2,TGTGCCAGCAGCCCCCCCCGGGGCGGGAGACGGAACGGGGAGCTGTTTTTT,CASSPPRGGRRNGELFF
TRBJ1-1,NA,NA,TRBV12-5,TGTGCTAGTGGTATATCAGGGTACACTGAAGCTTTCTTT,CASGISGYTEAFF
TRBJ1-5,NA,TRBD1,TRBV28,TGTGCCAGCAGACAGGGGGGGAATCAGCCCCAGCATTTT,CASRQGGNQPQHF
TRBJ2-2,NA,NA,TRBV7-2,TGTGCCAGCAGCTTCGGGTTAGGCGGGGAGCTGTTTTTT,CASSFGLGGELFF
TRBJ2-7,NA,NA,TRBV5-4,TGTGCCAGCAGCGTAGACTCCTACGAGCAGTACTTC,CASSVDSYEQYF
TRBJ1-1,few,NA,TRBV28,TGTGCCAGCAGTTTATTGGTGAACACTGAAGCTTTCTTT,CASSLLVNTEAFF
TRBJ2-2,NA,TRBD1,TRBV5-4,TGTGCCAGCAGCTTGGGGCCCGACAGGGGGACCGGGGAGCTGTTTTTT,CASSLGPDRGTGELFF
TRBJ2-7,NA,NA,TRBV27,TGTGCCCGAACGCCATCACTCCGGGACCAAGTATCCTCCTACGAGCAGTACTTC,CARTPSLRDQVSSYEQYF
TRBJ1-3,NA,NA,TRBV5-1,TGCGCCAGCAGCTCGGGCAGCGGGCTAAACACCATATATTTT,CASSSGSGLNTIYF
TRBJ2-7,few,NA,TRBV5-1,TGCGCCAGCAGCTTGGTTTCTTCCTACGAGCAGTACTTC,CASSLVSSYEQYF
TRBJ2-2,NA,NA,TRBV28,TGTGCCAGCAGTTCGGTGGGGGGGAACACCGGGGAGCTGTTTTTT,CASSSVGGNTGELFF
TRBJ2-3,NA,NA,TRBV18,TGTGCCAGCTCACCCACCCGCAGGGAGACAGATACGCAGTATTTT,CASSPTRRETDTQYF
TRBJ2-3,NA,TRBD1,TRBV19,TGTGCCAGTAGTATATCCCAACAGGGGAGCACAGATACGCAGTATTTT,CASSISQQGSTDTQYF
TRBJ2-3,NA,TRBD1,TRBV5-1,TGCGCCAGCAGCTTCAGGGGGCGCGTAGATACGCAGTATTTT,CASSFRGRVDTQYF
TRBJ2-5,NA,NA,TRBV2,TGTGCCAGCAGTGTGGGACTTCAAGAGACCCAGTACTTC,CASSVGLQETQYF
TRBJ2-3,NA,TRBD2,TRBV10-3,TGTGCCATCAGTGCACTAGCGGGGTCTAGCACAGATACGCAGTATTTT,CAISALAGSSTDTQYF
TRBJ2-3,NA,NA,TRBV7-7,TGTGCCAGCAGCTCCGGGGTTAGAGATACGCAGTATTTT,CASSSGVRDTQYF
TRBJ2-2,NA,NA,TRBV18,TGTGCCAGCTCACGACAGGAGCTTACCGGGGAGCTGTTTTTT,CASSRQELTGELFF
TRBJ2-7,NA,NA,TRBV5-1,TGCGCCAGCAGCTTGGGAATCGGGATCCTATCCTACGAGCAGTACTTC,CASSLGIGILSYEQYF
TRBJ1-2,NA,NA,TRBV4-2,TGTGCCAGCAGCCAACTAGACAGGCCAGCGGGTGACTACACCTTC,CASSQLDRPAGDYTF
TRBJ1-5,NA,NA,TRBV6-1,TGTGCCAGCAGTGAAGTGGCTCGGGGAGGTCATCAGCCCCAGCATTTT,CASSEVARGGHQPQHF
TRBJ2-7,NA,NA,TRBV30,TGTGCCTGGAGTTATCGGGGTGGGGGCGAGCAGTACTTC,CAWSYRGGGEQYF
TRBJ2-7,NA,TRBD2,TRBV27,TGTGCCAGCCGGGGAGCGGGAGAATCCCCCTACGAGCAGTACTTC,CASRGAGESPYEQYF